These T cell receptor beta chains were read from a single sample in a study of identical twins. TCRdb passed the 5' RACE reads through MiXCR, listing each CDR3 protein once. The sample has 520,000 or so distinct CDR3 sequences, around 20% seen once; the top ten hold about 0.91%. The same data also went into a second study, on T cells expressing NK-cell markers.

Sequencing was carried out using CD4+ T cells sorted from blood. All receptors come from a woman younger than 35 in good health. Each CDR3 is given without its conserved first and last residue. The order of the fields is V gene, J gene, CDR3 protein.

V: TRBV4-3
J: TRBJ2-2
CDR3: ASSQGGELF

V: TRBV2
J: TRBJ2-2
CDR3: ASSEWQGAGELF

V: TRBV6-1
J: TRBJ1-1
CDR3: ASTTGQGVVAF

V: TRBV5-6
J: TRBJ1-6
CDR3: ASNAGQLTPLH

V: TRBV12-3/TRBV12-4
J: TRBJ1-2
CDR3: ASRPTRQGSNYGYT

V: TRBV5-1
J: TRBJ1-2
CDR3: ASSRDNYGYT

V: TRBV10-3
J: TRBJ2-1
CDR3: AISGINGGAYNEQF

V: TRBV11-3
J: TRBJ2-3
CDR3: ASSLDFKSTQY

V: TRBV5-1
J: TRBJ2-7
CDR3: ASSLALVARSSYEQY

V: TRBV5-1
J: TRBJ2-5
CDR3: ASSFGTSGGGTQY

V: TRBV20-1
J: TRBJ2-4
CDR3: SARNPGAKNIQY

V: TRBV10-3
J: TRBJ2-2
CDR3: AISEGDTGELF

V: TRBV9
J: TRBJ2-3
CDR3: ASSVEIGTGTDTQY

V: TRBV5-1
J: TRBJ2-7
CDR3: ASKRTSGGVMYEQY

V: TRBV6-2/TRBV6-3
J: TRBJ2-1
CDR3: ASSSWTTSSYNEQF

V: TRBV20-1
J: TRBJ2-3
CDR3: SARAGTSPTDTQY

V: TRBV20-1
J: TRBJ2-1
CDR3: SARDSRGQFLLNEQF

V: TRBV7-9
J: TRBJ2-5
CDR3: ASSYHRETQY

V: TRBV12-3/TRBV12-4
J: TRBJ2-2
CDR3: ASSLRQDTGELF

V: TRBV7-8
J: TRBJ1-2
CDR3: ASSLARTDHSYGYT

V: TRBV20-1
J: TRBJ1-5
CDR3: SAGDRRQPQH

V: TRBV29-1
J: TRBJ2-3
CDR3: SVAGIAGGKPTDTQY

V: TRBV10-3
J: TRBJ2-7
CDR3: AISADLYAAGEQY

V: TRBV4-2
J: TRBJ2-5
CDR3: ASSQGPTGMETQY

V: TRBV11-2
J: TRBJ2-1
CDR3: AGKGGNTYNEQF

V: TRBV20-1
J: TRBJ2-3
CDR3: SARVADIGTDTQY

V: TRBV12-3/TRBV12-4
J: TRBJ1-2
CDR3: ASRSVGGYT

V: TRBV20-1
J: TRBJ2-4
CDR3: SASGGMKNIQY

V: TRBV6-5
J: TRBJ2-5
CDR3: ASSYQTSALGETQY

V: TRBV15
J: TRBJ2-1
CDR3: ATGRFGTGYNEQF

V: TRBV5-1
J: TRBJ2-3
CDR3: ASRRDSTDTQY

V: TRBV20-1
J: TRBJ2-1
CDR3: RPAQGIANEQF

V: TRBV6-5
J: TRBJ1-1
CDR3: ASSYRGMNTEAF

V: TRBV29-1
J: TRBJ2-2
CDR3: SVQKGTGELF

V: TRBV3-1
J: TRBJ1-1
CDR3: ASSRYKGTEAF

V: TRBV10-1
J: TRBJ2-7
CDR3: ASSEGGFTSGSYEQY

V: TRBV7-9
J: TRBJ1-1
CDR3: ASSSYKGSLNTEAF

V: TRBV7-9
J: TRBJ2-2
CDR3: ASSRLARGDTGELF

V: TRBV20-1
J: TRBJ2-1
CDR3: SAPTGGPYNEQF

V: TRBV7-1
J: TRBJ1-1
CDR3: ASLKEGGRSEAF

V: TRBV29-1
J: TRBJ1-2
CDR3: STGAGKYGYT

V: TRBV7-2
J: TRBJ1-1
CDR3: ASSLWDREDTEAF

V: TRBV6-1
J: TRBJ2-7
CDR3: ASSKSPTVTYEQY

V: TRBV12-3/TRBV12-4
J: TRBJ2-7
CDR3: ASSLRTWDEQY

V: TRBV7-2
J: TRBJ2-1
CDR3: ASSYGTSGGREQF

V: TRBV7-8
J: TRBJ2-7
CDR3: ASSFYVEGSYEQY

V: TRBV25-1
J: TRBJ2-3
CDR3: ASSEPLGRTRTGRDTQY

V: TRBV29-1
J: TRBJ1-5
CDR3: SVGTVNQPQH

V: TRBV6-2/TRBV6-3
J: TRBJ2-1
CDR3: ASSYLGGGGEYNEQF

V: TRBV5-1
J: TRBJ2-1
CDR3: ASRFRAGTYNEQF

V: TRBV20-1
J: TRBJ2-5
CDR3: SAGPGLLSTQY

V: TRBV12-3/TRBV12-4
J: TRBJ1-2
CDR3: ASSPDRPRGYT

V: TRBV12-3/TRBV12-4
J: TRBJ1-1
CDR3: ASSFRYSRDEAF

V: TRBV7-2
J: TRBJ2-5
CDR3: ASSLVRGIRETQY

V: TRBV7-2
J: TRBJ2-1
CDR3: ASSLTIRTEQF

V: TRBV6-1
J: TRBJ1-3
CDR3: ASSEGPAAGTIY

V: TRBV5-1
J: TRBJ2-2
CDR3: ASSLAGTGELF

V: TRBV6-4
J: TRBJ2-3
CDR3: ASRPLAGSTDTQY

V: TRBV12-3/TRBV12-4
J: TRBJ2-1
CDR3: ASSHGTRLALRNEQF